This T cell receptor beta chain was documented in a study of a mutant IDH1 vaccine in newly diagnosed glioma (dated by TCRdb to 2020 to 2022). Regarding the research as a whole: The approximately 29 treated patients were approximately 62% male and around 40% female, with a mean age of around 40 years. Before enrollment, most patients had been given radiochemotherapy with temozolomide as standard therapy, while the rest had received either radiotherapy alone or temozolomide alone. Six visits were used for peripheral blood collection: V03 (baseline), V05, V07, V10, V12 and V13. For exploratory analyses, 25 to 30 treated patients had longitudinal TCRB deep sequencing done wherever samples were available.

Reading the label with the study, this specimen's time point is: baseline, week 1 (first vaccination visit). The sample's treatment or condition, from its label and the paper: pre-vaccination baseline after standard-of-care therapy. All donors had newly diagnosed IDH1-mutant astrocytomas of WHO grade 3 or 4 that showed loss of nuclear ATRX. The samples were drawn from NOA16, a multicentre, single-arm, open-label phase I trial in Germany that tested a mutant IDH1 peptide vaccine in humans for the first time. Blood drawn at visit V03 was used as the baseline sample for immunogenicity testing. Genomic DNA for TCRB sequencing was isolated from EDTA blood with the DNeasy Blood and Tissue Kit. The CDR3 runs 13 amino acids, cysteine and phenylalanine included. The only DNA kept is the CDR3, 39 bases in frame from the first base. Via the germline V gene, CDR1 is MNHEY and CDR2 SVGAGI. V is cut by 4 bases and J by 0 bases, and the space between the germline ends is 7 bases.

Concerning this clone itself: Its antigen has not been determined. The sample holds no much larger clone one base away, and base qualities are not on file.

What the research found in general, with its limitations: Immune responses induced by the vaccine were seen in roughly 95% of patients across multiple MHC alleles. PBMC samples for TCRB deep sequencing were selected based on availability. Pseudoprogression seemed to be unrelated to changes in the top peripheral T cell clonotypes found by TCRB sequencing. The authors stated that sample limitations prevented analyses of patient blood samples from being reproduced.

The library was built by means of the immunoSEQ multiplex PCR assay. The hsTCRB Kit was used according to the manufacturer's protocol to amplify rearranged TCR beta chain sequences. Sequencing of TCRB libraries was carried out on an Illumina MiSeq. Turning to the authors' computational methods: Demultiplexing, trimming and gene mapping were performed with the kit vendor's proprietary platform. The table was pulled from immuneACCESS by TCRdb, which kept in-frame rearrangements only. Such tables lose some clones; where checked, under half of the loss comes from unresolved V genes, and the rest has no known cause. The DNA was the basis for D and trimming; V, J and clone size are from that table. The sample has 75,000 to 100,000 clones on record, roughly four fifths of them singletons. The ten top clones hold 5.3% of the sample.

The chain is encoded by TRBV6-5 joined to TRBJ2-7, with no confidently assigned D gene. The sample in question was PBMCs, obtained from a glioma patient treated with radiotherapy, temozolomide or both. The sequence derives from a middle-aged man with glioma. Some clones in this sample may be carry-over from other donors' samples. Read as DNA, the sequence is TGTGCCAGCAGTTTCGGGTTCTCCTACGAGCAGTACTTC. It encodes CASSFGFSYEQYF.